This is a list of T cell receptor beta chains from one sample in a study of cytomegalovirus exposure and HLA in healthy donors. TCRdb's table, derived via immunoSEQ multiplex PCR, lists solely in-frame clones and lacks some. The sample consists of some 140,000 clones, 70% to 80% of them appearing once. Sequencing was carried out using PBMCs. All receptors come from a woman aged 40-49 years in good health and CMV-seronegative. CDR3s include the opening cysteine and the closing phenylalanine or tryptophan. D genes are given only for firm matches. The listing skips clone size in some rows; elsewhere it reads once, few, many or a size class.

v_gene	j_gene	d_gene	abundance	CDR3nt	CDR3aa
TRBV5-6	TRBJ2-5	TRBD2	few	TGTGCCAGCAGCTTGCCGACTAGCACGGAGACCCAGTACTTC	CASSLPTSTETQYF
TRBV13	TRBJ2-7	TRBD2	once	TGTGCCAGCAGTCGCAACGGGGGGGGGAGGTACGAGCAGTACTTC	CASSRNGGGRYEQYF
TRBV19	TRBJ1-5	TRBD1	-	TGTGCCAGTAGCCCCCCTCCGGACAGGGTCTATCAGCCCCAGCATTTT	CASSPPPDRVYQPQHF
TRBV7-2	TRBJ2-1	TRBD2	-	TGTGCCAGCAGCTTAGAGACTAGCGGGTACAATGAGCAGTTCTTC	CASSLETSGYNEQFF
TRBV5-1	TRBJ1-2	-	-	TGCGCCAGCAGCTTGGCCCCAGGGGCTAGGGGCTACACCTTC	CASSLAPGARGYTF
TRBV5-6	TRBJ1-1	-	-	TGTGCCAGCAGCTTCCGATCCGGGGAAACTGAAGCTTTCTTT	CASSFRSGETEAFF
TRBV10-3	TRBJ1-1	TRBD1	-	TGTGCCATGAGGGGGCTGGGCACTGAAGCTTTCTTT	CAMRGLGTEAFF
TRBV11-2	TRBJ1-2	TRBD1	-	TGTGCCAGCAGCTTAGGAGGGGGCGCGCGGCCTAACTATGGCTACACCTTC	CASSLGGGARPNYGYTF
TRBV25-1	TRBJ2-1	-	-	TGTGCCAGCAGTTATTCCGGGGAAACGGGCAATGAGCAGTTCTTC	CASSYSGETGNEQFF
TRBV4-1	TRBJ1-6	-	-	TGCGCCAGAGGAGGGAATTCACCCCTCCACTTT	CARGGNSPLHF